Listed below are T cell receptor beta chains from one sample, sequenced in a study of vaccination effects on CD4 cells after COVID-19. Clones were sequenced by immunoSEQ multiplex PCR, and TCRdb holds only the in-frame ones, with some missing. Found here are tens of thousands of clones, around 63% of them singletons; the top ten hold just over 4%. These receptors have no known antigen. The material sequenced was CD4+ T cells from PBMCs cultured without peptide, taken before COVID-19 vaccination. All receptors derive from a human donor who received a COVID-19 vaccine. CDR3s include the opening cysteine and the closing phenylalanine or tryptophan. The D gene is left open where the match is weak. Not all rows give a size; the values are once, few, many and, for expanded clones, a class.

CDR3 length,J gene,clone size,V gene,D gene,CDR3 protein,CDR3 DNA
13,TRBJ2-2,.,TRBV5-1,.,CASSGGQSGELFF,TGCGCCAGCAGCGGTGGACAGTCCGGGGAGCTGTTTTTT
15,TRBJ1-2,.,TRBV11-2,.,CASSPGTESLYGYTF,TGTGCCAGCAGCCCGGGGACCGAGAGTCTCTATGGCTACACCTTC
14,TRBJ1-5,.,TRBV18,TRBD1,CASSPRDRDQPQHF,TGTGCCAGCTCACCACGGGACAGGGATCAGCCCCAGCATTTT
14,TRBJ2-1,.,TRBV3-1/TRBV3-2,TRBD2,CASSQGLAFNEQFF,TGTGCCAGCAGCCAGGGACTAGCGTTTAATGAGCAGTTCTTC
16,TRBJ2-3,once,TRBV24-1,TRBD2,CATSDGGRASTDTQYF,TGTGCCACCAGTGATGGCGGGAGAGCTAGCACAGATACGCAGTATTTT
11,TRBJ2-2,.,TRBV7-9,.,CASSLAGELFF,TGTGCCAGCAGCTTAGCCGGGGAGCTGTTTTTT
16,TRBJ2-3,.,TRBV15,TRBD2,CATSGTSGRGTDTQYF,TGTGCCACCAGCGGAACTAGCGGGAGGGGAACAGATACGCAGTATTTT
13,TRBJ2-7,.,TRBV9,.,CASSVDGLYEQYF,TGTGCCAGCAGCGTAGACGGTCTCTACGAGCAGTACTTC
16,TRBJ2-5,few,TRBV5-4,TRBD1,CASSLSTGSDWETQYF,TGTGCCAGCAGCTTGTCGACAGGGTCTGACTGGGAGACCCAGTACTTC
15,TRBJ2-5,.,TRBV14,.,CASSQGVLAGETQYF,TGTGCCAGCAGCCAAGGGGTATTGGCGGGAGAGACCCAGTACTTC
13,TRBJ2-5,few,TRBV10-1,.,CASSESGKETQYF,TGCGCCAGCAGTGAGTCGGGCAAGGAGACCCAGTACTTC
12,TRBJ1-3,.,TRBV12-3/TRBV12-4,.,CASSSSRNTIYF,TGTGCCAGCAGTTCAAGCCGAAACACCATATATTTT
18,TRBJ2-5,.,TRBV14,TRBD2,CASSPLPGTSGSWETQYF,TGTGCCAGCAGCCCTTTACCCGGGACTAGCGGGAGTTGGGAGACCCAGTACTTC
16,TRBJ2-5,.,TRBV11-2,TRBD2,CASSLDRAGGPETQYF,TGTGCCAGCAGCTTAGATAGGGCGGGGGGGCCAGAGACCCAGTACTTC
14,TRBJ1-4,.,TRBV30,.,CAWKMRPAAEKLFF,TGTGCCTGGAAGATGCGGCCGGCAGCTGAAAAACTGTTTTTT
11,TRBJ1-2,.,TRBV6-4,.,CASSDGAGYTF,TGTGCCAGCAGTGACGGGGCTGGCTACACCTTC
13,TRBJ2-5,.,TRBV5-4,.,CASSFGSQETQYF,TGTGCCAGCAGCTTTGGCAGTCAAGAGACCCAGTACTTC
13,TRBJ2-3,.,TRBV7-9,.,CASSRGATDTQYF,TGTGCCAGCAGCCGGGGGGCCACAGATACGCAGTATTTT
13,TRBJ2-7,few,TRBV3-1/TRBV3-2,.,CASSPQTSLEQYF,TGTGCCAGCAGCCCCCAGACTAGTCTCGAGCAGTACTTC
15,TRBJ2-1,.,TRBV4-1,TRBD2,CASSPASGTSAEQFF,TGCGCCAGCAGTCCCGCTTCCGGGACTAGCGCTGAGCAGTTCTTC
11,TRBJ1-2,few,TRBV5-1,.,CASSDEYGYTF,TGCGCCAGCAGCGACGAGTATGGCTACACCTTC
19,TRBJ2-1,.,TRBV5-1,TRBD1,CASSLGTGGSLSSYNEQFF,TGCGCCAGCAGCTTAGGGACAGGGGGTTCCCTTAGCTCCTACAATGAGCAGTTCTTC
15,TRBJ2-1,.,TRBV19,TRBD2,CASSVLAGNYNEQFF,TGTGCCAGTAGTGTACTAGCGGGTAACTACAATGAGCAGTTCTTC
17,TRBJ2-5,.,TRBV4-1,TRBD2,CASSQSVAGEGQETQYF,TGCGCCAGCAGCCAATCTGTAGCGGGAGAGGGACAAGAGACCCAGTACTTC
15,TRBJ2-5,.,TRBV2,.,CASSDVLRAEETQYF,TGTGCCAGCAGTGACGTACTTCGCGCGGAGGAGACCCAGTACTTC
17,TRBJ2-7,.,TRBV20-1,.,CSASTDWRARSSYEQYF,TGCAGTGCCAGTACGGACTGGCGGGCCCGTAGCTCCTACGAGCAGTACTTC
13,TRBJ1-5,.,TRBV24-1,.,CATSDPPGQPQHF,TGTGCCACCAGTGATCCCCCAGGGCAGCCCCAGCATTTT
15,TRBJ2-1,.,TRBV5-8,.,CASSFGTLTYNEQFF,TGTGCCAGCAGCTTCGGGACACTGACCTACAATGAGCAGTTCTTC
11,TRBJ1-2,few,TRBV5-1,.,CASMGDYGYTF,TGCGCCAGCATGGGAGACTATGGCTACACCTTC
15,TRBJ2-2,.,TRBV5-1,TRBD1,CASSEDRGFVGELFF,TGCGCCAGCAGCGAGGACAGGGGTTTCGTCGGGGAGCTGTTTTTT
14,TRBJ1-6,few,TRBV7-8,TRBD1,CASSVRDSNSPLHF,TGTGCCAGCAGCGTTCGGGACAGTAATTCACCCCTCCACTTT
13,TRBJ2-7,.,TRBV6-6,TRBD1,CASSYGTGAPLGF,TGTGCCAGCAGTTACGGGACAGGGGCCCCTCTGGGCTTC
14,TRBJ2-1,.,TRBV2,.,CASSVQSSYNEQFF,TGTGCCAGCAGTGTACAAAGCTCCTACAATGAGCAGTTCTTC
14,TRBJ1-5,.,TRBV9,.,CASSVGQLNQPQHF,TGTGCCAGCAGCGTAGGACAGCTAAATCAGCCCCAGCATTTT
17,TRBJ1-5,.,TRBV5-8,.,CASTLGDLPAGNQPQHF,TGTGCCAGCACCTTAGGGGACTTACCAGCAGGCAATCAGCCCCAGCATTTT
17,TRBJ2-1,.,TRBV5-5,TRBD2,CASSGDSTGGVYNEQFF,TGTGCCAGCAGCGGGGATAGCACGGGAGGGGTCTACAATGAGCAGTTCTTC
15,TRBJ1-5,.,TRBV18,.,CASSFRGTVNQPQHF,TGTGCCAGCTCATTTCGCGGGACGGTGAATCAGCCCCAGCATTTT
15,TRBJ2-3,.,TRBV28,TRBD2,CASRWGGGVTDTQYF,TGTGCCAGCAGGTGGGGCGGGGGGGTCACAGATACGCAGTATTTT
14,TRBJ2-5,.,TRBV7-2,.,CASSLSHSQETQYF,TGTGCCAGCAGCTTATCCCACAGTCAAGAGACCCAGTACTTC
14,TRBJ2-7,.,TRBV2,.,CASSEARGGDSLLF,TGTGCCAGCAGTGAAGCTCGGGGAGGGGACAGCCTCCTCTTC
14,TRBJ2-1,.,TRBV5-1,.,CASSPQRAHNEQFF,TGCGCCAGCAGTCCCCAGCGGGCCCACAATGAGCAGTTCTTC
16,TRBJ2-4,few,TRBV19,TRBD1,CASSIGTGGGENIQYF,TGTGCCAGTAGTATCGGGACAGGGGGAGGTGAAAACATTCAGTACTTC
17,TRBJ2-1,.,TRBV11-2,TRBD2,CASSLEPWTSGGNEQFF,TGTGCCAGCAGCTTAGAACCATGGACTAGCGGGGGCAATGAGCAGTTCTTC
15,TRBJ2-1,.,TRBV7-7,.,CASSLERTVYNEQFF,TGTGCCAGCAGCTTAGAGCGGACGGTCTACAATGAGCAGTTCTTC
16,TRBJ2-1,.,TRBV6-4,TRBD2,CASSVRTSGDYNEQFF,TGTGCCAGCAGTGTCCGGACTAGCGGTGACTACAATGAGCAGTTCTTC
12,TRBJ1-6,.,TRBV27,.,CASSLLYSPLHF,TGTGCCAGCAGTTTATTATACTCACCCCTCCACTTT
11,TRBJ2-4,.,TRBV2,.,CASSWAYIQYF,TGTGCCAGCAGTTGGGCCTACATTCAGTACTTC
15,TRBJ2-5,.,TRBV5-1,.,CASRPEPGLAETQYF,TGCGCCAGCAGGCCCGAACCGGGGTTGGCAGAGACCCAGTACTTC